The 28 T cell receptor beta chains given below trace back to one sample, sequenced in a study of cytomegalovirus exposure and HLA in healthy donors. PCR employed 60 Vbeta and 13 Jbeta primers. Assay used: immunoSEQ multiplex PCR; TCRdb lists only in-frame clones, some missing. The data show around 94,000 clones, with 70% to 90% seen just once and 2.5% to 3% held by the top ten. Material: PBMCs. These receptors were obtained from a man aged 35-49 years in good health and CMV-seronegative.

J is TRBJ2-1 and V is TRBV5-1; 7 bases align to TRBD1. V gave up 2 bases and J gave up 3 bases; unmatched junction bases: 8. Germline V gene sequence: CDR1 SGHRS, CDR2 YFSETQ. The CDR3 totals 16 residues. The CDR3 loop reads CASSLTGTVNYNEQFF. The DNA of the CDR3 is TGCGCCAGCAGCTTAACCGGGACAGTAAACTACAATGAGCAGTTCTTC.

The chain links TRBV30 to TRBJ2-3; TRBD2 aligns across 15 bases. Germline values: CDR1 GTSNPN, CDR2 SVGIG (reference sequence). V shed 2 bases and J 6 bases; nucleotides not matched to a gene: 6. The CDR3 is 16 amino acids. CDR3 region: CAWSRTSGGAADTQYF. For the CDR3, the DNA is TGTGCCTGGAGTCGGACTAGCGGGGGGGCAGCCGATACGCAGTATTTT.

This sequence joins TRBV6-6 and TRBJ1-4, with D possibly matching TRBD1 (6 bases). V lost 2 bases and J 7 bases, leaving 17 bases between the germline ends. The CDR3 has 16 amino acids. Germline values: CDR1 MNHNY, CDR2 SVGAGI (reference sequence). The chain's CDR3 is CASSYPRTDEGEKLFF. The CDR3 coding sequence is TGTGCCAGCAGTTACCCCCGGACAGACGAGGGTGAAAAACTGTTTTTT.

The V gene is TRBV27, the J gene TRBJ2-7, with D uncertain. Germline lookup yields CDR1 MNHEY and CDR2 SMNVEV (reference sequence). The CDR3 length is 15 residues. V was clipped by 0 bases and J by 0 bases, with 9 bases between them. This CDR3 reads CASSLSLALSYEQYF. As DNA, the CDR3 is TGTGCCAGCAGTTTATCGTTGGCCCTCTCCTACGAGCAGTACTTC.

For the CDR3, the DNA is TGTGCCAGCAGGAAGGGACAGGGCGGCACCCGCCATCAGCCCCAGCATTTT. Translating it yields CASRKGQGGTRHQPQHF. The chain links TRBV6-4 to TRBJ1-5; TRBD1 aligns across 9 bases. The CDR3 extends over 17 amino acids. Germline loops: CDR1 MRHNA, CDR2 SNTAGT. After removal of 6 bases from V and 5 bases from J, the junction contained 14 bases not matched to a gene.

The V gene is TRBV9, the J gene TRBJ1-5; maybe TRBD1 (5 bases). The length of the CDR3 is 14 residues. Germline CDR1 SGDLS, CDR2 YYNGEE. Trimming stripped 3 bases from V and 2 bases from J, with 9 bases between. CDR3 in amino acids: CASSAGGGNQPQHF. In DNA, the CDR3 is TGTGCCAGCAGCGCCGGGGGGGGCAATCAGCCCCAGCATTTT.

Comment on this clone: A read error may produce the germline difference seen at one junction end. Other nucleotide sequences in the sample specify the same CDR3. This chain uses TRBV25-1 with TRBJ1-1; a possible D gene is TRBD1 (6 bases). This CDR3 comprises 13 residues. Germline values: CDR1 MGHDK, CDR2 SYGVNS. The DNA of the CDR3 is TGTGCCAGCAGTGTGGGGGGGCTCACTGAGGCTTTCTTT. Encoded protein: CASSVGGLTEAFF.

This chain links TRBV5-6 with TRBJ1-1, with no clear D. The V end lost 4 bases, the J end lost 1 base, and 17 bases lay between the germline ends. The CDR3 is 16 amino acids. Germline CDR1 is SGHDT and CDR2 is YYEEEE. CDR3 loop: CASSGVSVASNTEAFF. As DNA, the CDR3 is TGTGCCAGCAGCGGGGTTAGCGTCGCCTCGAACACTGAAGCTTTCTTT.

The gene calls are TRBV5-6 and TRBJ1-5; 8 bases match TRBD1. CDR1 and CDR2 (germline): SGHDT, YYEEEE. With 2 bases clipped from V and 8 bases from J, the junction kept 6 bases outside the gene matches. The CDR3 is 14 amino acids. The CDR3 DNA reads as TGTGCCAGCAGCTTCGGACAGGGTCGGGAGCCCCAGCATTTT. Protein product: CASSFGQGREPQHF.

V usage is TRBV9 and J usage is TRBJ2-1; TRBD2 matches 9 bases. CDR3 size: 15 residues. Per germline, CDR1 SGDLS and CDR2 YYNGEE. The V gene end was trimmed by 4 bases and the J gene end by 3 bases; junction bases not matched to a gene: 5. The CDR3 nucleotides read TGTGCCAGCAGCACGGGACTAGCAGGCTACAATGAGCAGTTCTTC. Amino acids: CASSTGLAGYNEQFF.

This chain connects TRBV5-1 to TRBJ1-1; possibly TRBD1 for D (6 bases). CDR3 size: 15 residues. The V end was cut by 2 bases, the J end by 3 bases, with 14 bases between. Germline V CDR1 and CDR2: SGHRS, YFSETQ. The CDR3 DNA reads TGCGCCAGCAGCTTCGGCAGGGGATTCGACACTGAAGCTTTCTTT. This sequence encodes CASSFGRGFDTEAFF.

This chain joins TRBV27 and TRBJ1-1; no clear D. From germline, CDR1 is MNHEY and CDR2 SMNVEV (reference sequence). V lost 0 bases and J lost 0, with 11 bases in between. The CDR3 has 16 residues. Here the CDR3 reads CASSLSSLWLNTEAFF. The CDR3 region has the DNA TGTGCCAGCAGTTTATCGAGTCTCTGGTTGAACACTGAAGCTTTCTTT.

This chain joins TRBV11-2 and TRBJ2-1; D unclear. The germline gives CDR1 SGHAT, CDR2 FQNNGV. This CDR3 spans 12 amino acids. The V and J ends lost 5 bases and 3 bases respectively, with 5 bases between them. The CDR3 DNA sequence: TGTGCCAGCAGCCGCTACTACAATGAGCAGTTCTTC. Amino acids: CASSRYYNEQFF.

V is TRBV5-6 and J is TRBJ1-4; TRBD1 is a possible D gene (6 bases). Per germline, CDR1 SGHDT and CDR2 YYEEEE. Deletions cut 4 bases from V and 7 bases from J, with 20 bases between. The length of the CDR3 is 16 residues. The CDR3 is CASSPSTGFGGEKLFF. DNA of the CDR3: TGTGCCAGCAGCCCCTCTACAGGGTTTGGTGGTGAAAAACTGTTTTTT.

The chain carries TRBV4-1 and TRBJ2-1, with TRBD2 matching over 8 bases. This CDR3 has 16 residues. Germline V gene lookup returns CDR1 MGHRA and CDR2 YSYEKL. The trim removed 5 bases at V and 7 bases at J, leaving 13 bases unmatched. The CDR3 DNA sequence: TGCGCCAGCAGCTCCCATCGGGGTAGCGGGGCAAATGAGCAGTTCTTC. It codes for CASSSHRGSGANEQFF.

J is TRBJ2-2 and V is TRBV7-2, with TRBD1 identical over 7 bases. CDR3 length: 14 residues. Looked up from germline, CDR1 is SGHTA and CDR2 is FQGNSA. V shed 6 bases and J 6 bases; nucleotides not matched to a gene: 7. The CDR3 protein is CASRSTGIPGELFF. The CDR3 DNA reads as TGTGCCAGCAGATCGACAGGGATTCCCGGGGAGCTGTTTTTT. Variable domain in full (rest from reference TRBV7-2 and TRBJ2-2): GAGVSQSPSNKVTEKGKDVELRCDPISGHTALYWYRQSLGQGLEFLIYFQGNSAPDKSGLPSDRFSAERTGGSVSTLTIQRTQQEDSAVYLCASRSTGIPGELFFGEGSRLTVL.

This chain joins TRBV10-3 and TRBJ1-1, with 7 bases lining up with TRBD1. Germline-derived CDR1 and CDR2 are ENHRY and SYGVKD. V shed 3 bases and J 4 bases; nucleotides not matched to a gene: 2. This CDR3 is built from 13 residues. The CDR3 sequence is CAISDRGATEAFF. CDR3 bases: TGTGCCATCAGTGACAGGGGGGCCACTGAAGCTTTCTTT.

This clone showed up just a few times. V is TRBV19 and J is TRBJ1-1; 9 positions agree with TRBD1. The CDR3 covers 14 residues. Germline lookup yields CDR1 LNHDA and CDR2 SQIVND (reference sequence). V lost 6 bases and J lost 5; bases outside the gene matches: 7. The CDR3 region has the DNA TGTGCCAGTAGAGGGACAGGGTTTGGGACTGAAGCTTTCTTT. It codes for CASRGTGFGTEAFF.

The rearrangement joins TRBV28 to TRBJ2-3; tentative D call: TRBD1 (5 bases). Germline V gene lookup returns CDR1 MDHEN and CDR2 SYDVKM. Trimming cost V 6 bases and J 4 bases, with 14 bases left between them. CDR3 size: 14 residues. The CDR3 nucleotides are TGTGCCAGCAGCCATTCCAGGGTTGCAGATACGCAGTATTTT. It is translated as CASSHSRVADTQYF.

The chain carries TRBV30 and TRBJ2-7; D gene ambiguous. Germline V gene sequence: CDR1 GTSNPN, CDR2 SVGIG (reference sequence). CDR3 length equals 14 residues. V gave up 3 bases and J gave up 4 bases, with 16 bases separating them. The CDR3 here is CAWREPRNLYEQYF. The CDR3 DNA is TGTGCCTGGAGGGAACCGAGGAACCTATACGAGCAGTACTTC.

The chain recombines TRBV5-1 with TRBJ1-6, with D perhaps matching TRBD1 (5 bases). The CDR3 is 15 residues long. Between the trimmed V and J ends, which lost 0 bases and 10 bases, there was a span of 14 bases. Germline CDR1 and CDR2: SGHRS and YFSETQ. The CDR3 DNA follows: TGCGCCAGCAGCTTGGGCCGGGGGGAGGGATCACCCCTCCACTTT. It specifies CASSLGRGEGSPLHF. The variable domain in full, with the rest retrieved from reference TRBV5-1 and TRBJ1-6, is KAGVTQTPRYLIKTRGQQVTLSCSPISGHRSVSWYQQTPGQGLQFLFEYFSETQRNKGNFPGRFSGRQFSNSRSEMNVSTLELGDSALYLCASSLGRGEGSPLHFGNGTRLTVT.

This chain joins TRBV4-1 and TRBJ2-7; 9 bases map to TRBD1. J was trimmed by 4 bases and V by 1 base; bases with no gene match: 2. This CDR3 spans 14 amino acids. Germline V gives CDR1 MGHRA, CDR2 YSYEKL. Here the CDR3 DNA reads TGCGCCAGCAGCCAAGTACAGGGGGCATACGAGCAGTACTTC. Amino acids: CASSQVQGAYEQYF.

The chain combines TRBV7-2 with TRBJ2-3, with 9 nucleotides matching TRBD2. In germline, CDR1 is SGHTA, CDR2 FQGNSA. This CDR3 comprises 15 residues. The V gene end was trimmed by 5 bases and the J gene end by 0 bases; junction bases not matched to a gene: 3. CDR3 sequence: CASSPSGVSTDTQYF. The DNA for the CDR3 is TGTGCCAGCAGCCCTAGCGGGGTTAGCACAGATACGCAGTATTTT. Full variable domain (missing parts from reference TRBV7-2 and TRBJ2-3): GAGVSQSPSNKVTEKGKDVELRCDPISGHTALYWYRQSLGQGLEFLIYFQGNSAPDKSGLPSDRFSAERTGGSVSTLTIQRTQQEDSAVYLCASSPSGVSTDTQYFGPGTRLTVL.

This clone was detected once. CDR3 sequence: CASSPSLLAGLYNEQFF. The DNA for the CDR3 is TGTGCCAGCAGCCCTAGCCTACTAGCGGGGCTTTACAATGAGCAGTTCTTC. The chain carries TRBV14 and TRBJ2-1; 10 bases agree with TRBD2. J was trimmed by 4 bases and V by 4 bases; bases with no gene match: 10. The germline gives CDR1 SGHDN, CDR2 FVKESK. This CDR3 region has 17 residues.

This chain uses TRBV5-6 with TRBJ2-7; tentatively, D is TRBD1 (5 bases). The CDR3 consists of 15 residues. The V gene lost 0 bases and the J gene lost 2 bases, with 12 bases spanning the gap. The germline V gene encodes CDR1 SGHDT and CDR2 YYEEEE. In DNA form, the CDR3 reads TGTGCCAGCAGCTTGGATGACAGTTACACCTACGAGCAGTACTTC. This encodes CASSLDDSYTYEQYF.

This clone showed up just once. V is TRBV19 and J is TRBJ2-7, with no clear D. From germline, CDR1 is LNHDA and CDR2 SQIVND (reference sequence). Deletions cut 3 bases from V and 4 bases from J, with 22 bases between. The CDR3 consists of 17 residues. The DNA of the CDR3 is TGTGCCAGTAGTATCGCACAGACCTCGTCTGTGTCGTACGAGCAGTACTTC. Its translation is CASSIAQTSSVSYEQYF. The full variable domain, completed using reference TRBV19 and TRBJ2-7, is DGGITQSPKYLFRKEGQNVTLSCEQNLNHDAMYWYRQDPGQGLRLIYYSQIVNDFQKGDIAEGYSVSREKKESFPLTVTSAQKNPTAFYLCASSIAQTSSVSYEQYFGPGTRLTVT.

The chain couples TRBV5-1 to TRBJ2-7; possibly TRBD2 for D (7 bases). Germline V CDR1 and CDR2: SGHRS, YFSETQ. This CDR3 has 16 residues. V lost 1 base and J 4 bases, leaving 18 bases between the germline ends. The CDR3 is CASSLFSGGAGYEQYF. CDR3 coding DNA: TGCGCCAGCAGCTTGTTTTCGGGGGGCGCGGGATACGAGCAGTACTTC.

This chain connects TRBV7-2 to TRBJ2-5, with a tentative D call TRBD1 (6 bases). Trimming left V 3 bases short and J 0 bases short, with 20 bases between. CDR1 and CDR2 from the germline V gene are SGHTA and FQGNSA. The CDR3 spans 18 residues. In DNA form, the CDR3 reads TGTGCCAGCAGCTTGAGGGGGAGAGCGAAGAGTCACCAAGAGACCCAGTACTTC. This codes for CASSLRGRAKSHQETQYF.